A single sample is the source of the 9 T cell receptor beta chains below, sequenced in a study of blood T cell repertoires in COVID-19. Sequenced by immunoSEQ multiplex PCR; TCRdb stores in-frame clones only, minus some. Of some 260,000 clones in the sample, about nine tenths were seen once. Sequencing input: PBMCs or T cells enriched from blood (not recorded which). All receptors derive from a woman aged 25 to 45 with acute COVID-19.

The chain joins TRBV18 to TRBJ2-5; D unresolved. The V gene lost 3 bases and the J gene lost 4 bases, with 6 bases spanning the gap. This CDR3 contains 12 residues. The germline V gene has CDR1 KGHSH and CDR2 LQKENI. The CDR3 bases are TGTGCCAGCTCACCGGGCCTAGAGACCCAGTACTTC. It translates to CASSPGLETQYF.

The chain carries TRBV18 and TRBJ2-7; 10 nucleotides align to TRBD2. The length of the CDR3 is 15 residues. Germline V gives CDR1 KGHSH, CDR2 LQKENI. Trimming removed 0 bases from V and 2 bases from J; junction bases left unmatched: 1. The CDR3 DNA reads TGTGCCAGCTCACCACCGAGCGGGGGGGCCTACGAGCAGTACTTC. As protein: CASSPPSGGAYEQYF.

The chain joins TRBV7-9 to TRBJ2-7; 11 bases line up with TRBD1. V lost 4 bases and J lost 4; bases outside the gene matches: 6. Per the germline V gene, CDR1 is SEHNR and CDR2 is FQNEAQ (reference sequence). The CDR3 consists of 15 residues. The CDR3 nucleotides are TGTGCCAGCAGCTCCAGGGACAGGGGGATGTACGAGCAGTACTTC. Protein sequence: CASSSRDRGMYEQYF.

The chain carries TRBV5-1 and TRBJ1-5; TRBD1 agrees at 7 bases. The CDR3 covers 16 residues. V lost 4 bases and J lost 6; bases outside the gene matches: 13. Germline V lookup: CDR1 SGHRS, CDR2 YFSETQ. The CDR3 protein is CASSADRDSQSQPQHF. DNA of the CDR3: TGCGCCAGCAGCGCCGACCGGGACAGCCAATCTCAGCCCCAGCATTTT.

The chain recombines TRBV19 with TRBJ2-5; tentative D call: TRBD1 (6 bases). Between the trimmed V and J ends, which lost 7 bases and 5 bases, there was a span of 14 bases. The CDR3 loop spans 13 amino acids. CDR1 is LNHDA, CDR2 SQIVND, per germline (reference sequence). The CDR3 sequence: CASNDRWGETQYF. CDR3 nucleotides: TGTGCCAGTAACGACAGGTGGGGGGAGACCCAGTACTTC.

This chain connects TRBV9 to TRBJ1-2; 7 nucleotides line up with TRBD1. The junction had 19 bases not matched to a gene; V was cut back by 4 bases and J by 10 bases. Germline assignment: CDR1 SGDLS and CDR2 YYNGEE. The CDR3 contains 16 residues. The CDR3 region is CASSPSGAGGIGVYTF. In nucleotides, the CDR3 is TGTGCCAGCAGCCCGTCCGGGGCAGGGGGAATCGGGGTCTACACCTTC. The full variable domain, in which reference TRBV9 and TRBJ1-2 provide the parts outside the CDR3, is DSGVTQTPKHLITATGQRVTLRCSPRSGDLSVYWYQQSLDQGLQFLIQYYNGEERAKGNILERFSAQQFPDLHSELNLSSLELGDSALYFCASSPSGAGGIGVYTFGSGTRLTVV.

The chain carries TRBV3-1 (or the pseudogene TRBV3-2) and TRBJ2-3, with 7 positions matching TRBD2. This CDR3 region has 13 residues. V shed 4 bases and J 7 bases; nucleotides not matched to a gene: 5. Germline assignment: CDR1 LGHDT and CDR2 YNNKEL (reference sequence). The CDR3, as DNA: TGTGCCAGCAGCCGGGAGGGCGGGTATACGCAGTATTTT. This sequence encodes CASSREGGYTQYF.

The chain links TRBV15 to TRBJ2-5; D might be TRBD1 (5 bases). The CDR3 contains 18 residues. V was trimmed by 0 bases and J by 2 bases, leaving 19 bases between them. CDR1 LNHNV and CDR2 YYDKDF come from the germline V gene (reference sequence). CDR3 sequence: CATSRDPGPLGPQETQYF. In DNA form, the CDR3 reads TGTGCCACCAGCAGAGATCCAGGTCCGTTGGGGCCTCAAGAGACCCAGTACTTC.

The sample holds a few counts of this clone. The chain carries TRBV7-3 and TRBJ2-7; the match to TRBD1 covers 7 bases. The CDR3 length is 14 residues. In germline, CDR1 is SGHTA, CDR2 FQGTGA. The ends lost 4 bases at V and 6 bases at J; junction bases unmatched: 9. CDR3 sequence: CASSSGQDRGEQYF. DNA for the CDR3: TGTGCCAGCAGCTCCGGACAGGACCGGGGCGAGCAGTACTTC.